This T cell receptor (beta chain) emerged from a study of T cell responses to AZD1222 COVID-19 vaccine. Clones were sequenced by immunoSEQ multiplex PCR, and TCRdb holds only the in-frame ones, with some missing. The sample contains about 150,000 clones, roughly nine tenths of which appear only once. Worth noting for this clone: Antigen specificity is unknown.

General study points: Most donors were white British and more were female, and clonal diversity was possibly underestimated. Reportedly, nearly half of unique spike TCRs recognized epitopes outside B.1.351/B.1.1.7 mutations.

This CDR3 is 14 amino acids long. J gave up 5 bases and V 4 bases, and 2 bases lay outside the gene matches. Germline V gives CDR1 SGHTA, CDR2 FQGNSA. The chain is built from TRBV7-2 and TRBJ1-4; 9 positions agree with TRBD1. This TCR came from an adult in good health. Sequencing used peripheral blood, obtained on day 0 of AZD1222 vaccination. In nucleotides, the CDR3 is TGTGCCAGCAGCTCGACAGGGGGGAATGAAAAACTGTTTTTT. It translates to CASSSTGGNEKLFF.